Listed below are T cell receptor beta chains from one sample, sequenced in a study of control samples from healthy donors and cancer patients. Generated by immunoSEQ multiplex PCR, the TCRdb table keeps only in-frame clones and is missing some. Of about 130,000 clones listed, about 95% are singletons. What was sequenced was PBMCs. The receptors here all came from a man in his fifties or sixties with colorectal cancer. CDR3s include the opening cysteine and the closing phenylalanine or tryptophan. A D gene is named only where the DNA matches it firmly. For some rows the clone size is stated as once, few or many, or as a class when expanded; others skip it.

j_call v_call clone_size d_call cdr3_nt cdr3_aa
TRBJ1-6 TRBV27 - - TGTGCCAGCAGTCGTCCCGCTTGGGCCGGTTCACCCCTCCACTTT CASSRPAWAGSPLHF
TRBJ2-5 TRBV7-2 - TRBD1 TGTGCCAGCAGCTTAGGGCAGGGGGCGGAGACCCAGTACTTC CASSLGQGAETQYF
TRBJ1-1 TRBV6-1 - - TGTGCCAGCAGTGAGGTTCGGGCCTTGGGAAACACTGAAGCTTTCTTT CASSEVRALGNTEAFF
TRBJ2-2 TRBV5-1 once - TGCGCCAGCGGGACCCCCAACAATTTTAACCCCGGGGAGCTGTTTTTT CASGTPNNFNPGELFF
TRBJ1-2 TRBV3-1/TRBV3-2 - - TGTGCCAGCAGCCAAGAACGACGCGGCTACACCTTC CASSQERRGYTF
TRBJ1-3 TRBV30 - - TGTGCCTGGCAACCCGGGCCTTCTGGAAACACCATATATTTT CAWQPGPSGNTIYF
TRBJ2-3 TRBV6-5 - - TGTGCCAGCAGTCCGCGGGATTTCACAGATACGCAGTATTTT CASSPRDFTDTQYF
TRBJ2-2 TRBV7-9 - - TGTGCCAGCAGCCCCCAAGGACGGAACACCGGGGAGCTGTTTTTT CASSPQGRNTGELFF
TRBJ2-7 TRBV3-1/TRBV3-2 - TRBD1 TGTGCCAGCAGCTCCCGGGACAGGGGGTTGCACGAGCAGTACTTC CASSSRDRGLHEQYF
TRBJ1-2 TRBV5-4 once - TGTGCCTGCAACAGGGACGTGGGCTATGGCTACACCTTC CACNRDVGYGYTF
TRBJ1-4 TRBV2 - - TGTGCCAGCACGCTCCTGATGGGAAAACTGTTTTTT CASTLLMGKLFF
TRBJ1-3 TRBV18 - - TGTGCCAGCTCACCAGTCGGAAAATTAGCCTCTGGAAACACCATATATTTT CASSPVGKLASGNTIYF
TRBJ2-2 TRBV2 - - TGTGCCAGCAATACCCAGGCGAACACCGGGGAGCTGTTTTTT CASNTQANTGELFF
TRBJ2-2 TRBV7-6 - - TGTGCCAGCAGCTTAGTTTCGAACACCGGGGAGCTGTTTTTT CASSLVSNTGELFF
TRBJ2-2 TRBV2 - TRBD1 TGTGCCAGTAGACAGGGGGAGGACACCGGGGAGCTGTTTTTT CASRQGEDTGELFF
TRBJ2-7 TRBV10-3 - - TGTGCCACCCGACCCTCGGACGGAGCCTACGAGCAGTACTTC CATRPSDGAYEQYF
TRBJ1-5 TRBV4-2 - TRBD1 TGTGCCAGCAGCCAAGAGTGGGACCGACAGGGCCCAAAGCCCCAGCATTTT CASSQEWDRQGPKPQHF
TRBJ1-6 TRBV18 once TRBD1 TGTGCCAGCTCACCCCGACAGGGTGAGTTAGGATCACCCCTCCACTTT CASSPRQGELGSPLHF
TRBJ2-2 TRBV7-2 - TRBD2 TGTGCCAGCAGCCCGCGACTAGCGGGGGGGCCGCGTACCGGGGAGCTGTTTTTT CASSPRLAGGPRTGELFF
TRBJ2-6 TRBV3-1/TRBV3-2 - - TGTGCCAGCAGCCCCGGCTGGGGGCTAGGGGCCAACGTCCTGACTTTC CASSPGWGLGANVLTF
TRBJ1-1 TRBV6-4 - - TGTGCCAGCAGTATCCTACAGGGCACTGAAGCTTTCTTT CASSILQGTEAFF
TRBJ2-7 TRBV29-1 once TRBD1 TGCAGCGTTGAAGATCTCGGGACAGGGGGCGTTTACGAGCAGTACTTC CSVEDLGTGGVYEQYF
TRBJ2-7 TRBV28 - TRBD2 TGTGCCAGCAGTTTCCTAGCGGGGGGCTACAAGCAGTACTTC CASSFLAGGYKQYF
TRBJ1-3 TRBV7-9 - TRBD1 TGTGCCAGCAGCAACCTCGACAGGGAAGGAAACACCATATATTTT CASSNLDREGNTIYF
TRBJ2-7 TRBV5-4 - TRBD1 TGTGCCAGCAGCTTGGCAAGGACAGGGGGGGCCTACGAGCAGTACTTC CASSLARTGGAYEQYF
TRBJ2-7 TRBV19 - - TGTGCCAGTAGTAGGAATCTTCGCTCCTACGAGCAGTACTTC CASSRNLRSYEQYF
TRBJ2-1 TRBV4-1 few TRBD2 TGCGCCAGCAGCTCACAGGCGGGGGGCTCCTACAATGAGCAGTTCTTC CASSSQAGGSYNEQFF
TRBJ2-3 TRBV3-1/TRBV3-2 - - TGTGCCAGCAGCCAAGTGGGGAGCACGCAGTATTTT CASSQVGSTQYF
TRBJ2-2 TRBV7-9 once TRBD1 TGTGCCAGCCGAGGACAGGGCCTCACCGGGGAGCTGTTTTTT CASRGQGLTGELFF
TRBJ2-3 TRBV6-1 - TRBD1 TGTGCCAGCAGTGAACACGGGACAGGGGGCGCAGGTGATACGCAGTATTTT CASSEHGTGGAGDTQYF
TRBJ2-7 TRBV5-1 - - TGCGCCAGCACCACGGGAACAGGGAGCTCCGAGCAGTACTTC CASTTGTGSSEQYF
TRBJ2-1 TRBV29-1 - - TGCAGCGTTGCCGGGGTAGGCACATCCTACAATGAGCAGTTCTTC CSVAGVGTSYNEQFF
TRBJ1-5 TRBV18 - - TGTGCCAGCTCACCACAAACGGGGTCCAATCAGCCCCAGCATTTT CASSPQTGSNQPQHF
TRBJ1-1 TRBV4-2 - TRBD1 TGTGCCAGCAGCCAATGGAGACAGGGGGCAGGTAACACTGAAGCTTTCTTT CASSQWRQGAGNTEAFF
TRBJ2-7 TRBV19 - TRBD1 TGTGCCAGAAGACAGGGGGGCACCTACGAGCAGTACTTC CARRQGGTYEQYF
TRBJ1-2 TRBV7-9 - - TGTGCCAGCAGCTTATGGACCCCCAATGGGGACTATGGCTACACCTTC CASSLWTPNGDYGYTF
TRBJ2-5 TRBV10-3 - - TGTGCCATCAGTGAACAAGAGACCCAGTACTTC CAISEQETQYF
TRBJ2-7 TRBV11-2 once - TGTGCCAGCAGCCGGGCTTACGAGCAGTACTTC CASSRAYEQYF
TRBJ1-1 TRBV7-9 - - TGTGCCAGCAGCTTGATAGGGATGAGGACTGAAGCTTTCTTT CASSLIGMRTEAFF
TRBJ1-6 TRBV5-4 - TRBD1 TGTGCCAGCAGCTTAGACAGGGCCTATTCACCCCTCCACTTT CASSLDRAYSPLHF
TRBJ1-2 TRBV10-3 - TRBD1 TGTGCCATCAGTGAGTCGACAGGGGCTCGAAGGGATGGCTACACCTTC CAISESTGARRDGYTF
TRBJ2-5 TRBV24-1 - TRBD1 TGTGCCACCAGTGATTTGGTGACAGGGGGCTACCAAGAGACCCAGTACTTC CATSDLVTGGYQETQYF
TRBJ1-5 TRBV6-5 - - TGTGCCAGCACCTTCCGAGGAGGGGATCAGCCCCAGCATTTT CASTFRGGDQPQHF
TRBJ1-1 TRBV12-3/TRBV12-4 - - TGTGCCAGCAGCCGGGACTACAACACTGAAGCTTTCTTT CASSRDYNTEAFF
TRBJ2-1 TRBV5-1 - TRBD1 TGCGCCAGCAGCTTGCCCGGACAGGGATTCGGGAATGAGCAGTTCTTC CASSLPGQGFGNEQFF
TRBJ2-1 TRBV9 - TRBD1 TGTGCCAGCAGCGTAGGACAGGGTGACTACAATGAGCAGTTCTTC CASSVGQGDYNEQFF
TRBJ2-2 TRBV5-1 once - TGCGCCAGCAGCACCACGCCGTCCAGCGTAGCCGGGGAGCTGTTTTTT CASSTTPSSVAGELFF
TRBJ1-5 TRBV4-2 - - TGTGCCAGCAGCCAAGAAAAAGGGGCGGATCAGCCCCAGCATTTT CASSQEKGADQPQHF